The sequence of this T cell receptor (beta chain) was determined in a study of T-cell reconstitution after alpha-beta-depleted transplantation in children. Preparation of the TCRbeta library involved a method that used unique molecular identifiers. From the PCR reads, TCRdb called clonotypes with MiXCR, one entry per CDR3 protein. The repertoire holds roughly 500,000 distinct CDR3 sequences, with approximately 20% as singletons. This clonotype was picked up a small number of times. Sequences were derived from PBMCs from the stem cell graft donor, sampled from the stem cell graft. This sequence originates from a human donor who donated a stem cell graft to a child with acute lymphoblastic leukemia.

CDR3 region: CASRVQGADTGELFF. The CDR3 nucleotides are TGTGCCAGCAGGGTCCAGGGGGCAGACACCGGGGAGCTGTTTTTT. The gene calls are TRBV27 and TRBJ2-2; 8 bases match TRBD1. Unmatched junction bases numbered 6, after V lost 6 bases and J lost 3 bases. The CDR3 totals 15 residues. The germline V gene has CDR1 MNHEY and CDR2 SMNVEV (reference sequence).